Described below is a single T cell receptor beta chain sequence and its context. Its specificity is not known. Sequencing was performed with immunoSEQ multiplex PCR; in TCRdb, only in-frame clones are kept and a portion is missing. The sample carries about 110,000 clones, around 68% recorded once. This sample was included in a study of shared clonotypes between healthy human individuals. Study details: Donors had three CD4 naive, three CD4 memory, two CD8 naive and one CD8 memory plate apiece. Whole-study results and caveats: Among donors, clonotype sharing was expected to be affected by sequencing depth.

The donor cohort consisted entirely of Caucasian adults residing in Nashville, Tennessee. Trimming shortened V by 2 bases and J by 4 bases, and 11 bases separated the two germline ends. CDR1 is MGHDK, CDR2 SYGVNS, per germline. This CDR3 region has 14 residues. Sample: memory CD8+ T cells sorted from blood. Subset: CD45RO+ cells pooled with CCR7-negative TemRA cells. The chain joins TRBV25-1 to TRBJ2-5; D gene uncertain. This sequence was found in a woman in her twenties or thirties in good health. CDR3 loop: CASSEHTARETQYF. In DNA form, the CDR3 reads TGTGCCAGCAGTGAACACACAGCACGAGAGACCCAGTACTTC.